Below, 7 T cell receptor beta chains from the same sample are listed, as sequenced in a study of shared clonotypes between healthy human individuals. Sequencing was performed with immunoSEQ multiplex PCR; in TCRdb, only in-frame clones are kept and a portion is missing. This repertoire shows about 1 million clones, around 75% found once; its top ten account for 1.5%. The source material was memory CD4+ T cells sorted from blood. Subset here: CD45RA-negative fraction. These receptor sequences come from a man aged 18 to 29 in good health.

This chain links TRBV7-2 with TRBJ2-5; D is unresolved. This CDR3 has 13 residues. Germline V gene sequence: CDR1 SGHTA, CDR2 FQGNSA. V was trimmed by 5 bases and J by 4 bases, leaving 11 bases between them. The CDR3 DNA reads as TGTGCCAGCAGCCGCGGCGACCTAGAGACCCAGTACTTC. Residues: CASSRGDLETQYF. The full variable domain, rest sourced from reference TRBV7-2 and TRBJ2-5, is GAGVSQSPSNKVTEKGKDVELRCDPISGHTALYWYRQSLGQGLEFLIYFQGNSAPDKSGLPSDRFSAERTGGSVSTLTIQRTQQEDSAVYLCASSRGDLETQYFGPGTRLLVL.

This clone came up a few times. The J gene is TRBJ1-1, the V gene TRBV2; D remains unclear. Trimming left V 7 bases short and J 3 bases short, with 12 bases between. This CDR3 region has 13 residues. Looked up from germline, CDR1 is SNHLY and CDR2 is FYNNEI. This chain's CDR3 is CASNYGRDTEAFF. The CDR3 DNA reads as TGTGCCAGCAACTACGGGAGAGACACTGAAGCTTTCTTT.

The chain links TRBV11-2 to TRBJ2-2; 8 bases match TRBD2. V shed 1 base and J 1 base; nucleotides not matched to a gene: 5. Germline assignment: CDR1 SGHAT and CDR2 FQNNGV. This CDR3 is 17 amino acids long. The CDR3 DNA follows: TGTGCCAGCAGCTTAGCGGTTAGCGGGGAGAACACCGGGGAGCTGTTTTTT. It translates to CASSLAVSGENTGELFF.

V is TRBV9 and J is TRBJ2-1, with D perhaps given as TRBD1 or TRBD2 (5 bases each). V was shortened by 3 bases and J by 6 bases, with 16 bases between the two germline ends. Germline V gene lookup returns CDR1 SGDLS and CDR2 YYNGEE. The CDR3 extends over 15 amino acids. Here the CDR3 reads CASSENGDRFNEQFF. CDR3 DNA sequence: TGTGCCAGCAGCGAGAACGGGGACCGCTTCAATGAGCAGTTCTTC.

V usage is TRBV5-1 and J usage is TRBJ2-1; perhaps TRBD2 as D (7 bases). CDR3 size: 15 residues. Germline loops: CDR1 SGHRS, CDR2 YFSETQ. Trimming pared 4 bases from V and 6 bases from J, leaving 17 bases between. This CDR3 reads CASSPSGVAGNEQFF. The CDR3 DNA reads TGCGCCAGCAGCCCGTCAGGGGTAGCGGGCAATGAGCAGTTCTTC.

This chain joins TRBV7-6 and TRBJ2-7; no clear D. Trimming removed 2 bases from V and 4 bases from J, with 6 bases in between. Germline CDR1 is SGHVS and CDR2 is FNYEAQ. The CDR3 covers 12 residues. CDR3 nucleotides: TGTGCCAGCAGCTTATACGGTTACGAGCAGTACTTC. Translation gives CASSLYGYEQYF.

This clone turned up a few times. The CDR3 DNA reads as TGTGCCAGCAGGGATACTAGCGGTAGCTACAATGAGCAGTTCTTC. It translates to CASRDTSGSYNEQFF. The J gene is TRBJ2-1, the V gene TRBV2; 8 bases are shared with TRBD2. The V gene end was trimmed by 6 bases and the J gene end by 3 bases; junction bases not matched to a gene: 7. The CDR3 is 15 residues long. Germline CDR1 reads SNHLY; CDR2 reads FYNNEI.